The text below deals with one TCR beta chain. Method: immunoSEQ multiplex PCR; TCRdb's copy keeps in-frame clones and lacks some. This sample has around 50,000 clones, with 83% found just once. The CDR3 extends over 15 amino acids. The germline V and J ends were trimmed by 7 bases and 3 bases, with 16 bases remaining between them. In germline, CDR1 is MNHEY, CDR2 SMNVEV (reference sequence). The source of the sample is a study of OX40 agonist ivuxolimab in advanced cancers. The chain joins TRBV27 to TRBJ2-1; D not certain. The specimen comprised CD4+ or CD8+ T cells sorted from blood, sampled in a trial of the OX40 agonist ivuxolimab. The sequence was collected from an adult with an advanced solid tumor such as melanoma, head and neck, liver or kidney cancer. CDR3 residues: CASKVQQSVYNEQFF. The CDR3 DNA follows: TGTGCCAGCAAGGTCCAACAGTCGGTCTACAATGAGCAGTTCTTC.